This T cell receptor (beta chain) was identified during a study of T cells after yellow fever vaccination. The overall study: When fractions had low cell numbers, they were prepared with SMART-Seq v4 Ultra Low Input.

Using its own MiXCR run on the 5' RACE reads, TCRdb lists one record per CDR3 protein. The table records around 120,000 distinct CDR3 sequences, 13% to 15% of them present only once. V shed 1 base and J shed 4 bases, with 14 bases lying between them. Germline-derived CDR1 and CDR2 are MGHRA and YSYEKL. The CDR3 totals 15 residues. This chain joins TRBV4-1 and TRBJ2-7; D may be TRBD1 or TRBD2 (6 bases each). Sequencing was performed on CD8+ T cells sorted from PBMCs, taken 5 days after the yellow fever booster vaccination. The receptor comes from a man in his late teens or twenties who received the YFV17D yellow fever vaccine. CDR3 in DNA: TGCGCCAGCAGCCAAGGGCTGGGGGCGGGATACGAGCAGTACTTC. This translates into CASSQGLGAGYEQYF.